This T cell receptor beta chain was captured in a study of early T cells in non-severe SARS-CoV-2 infection. Study-level background: Chains were unpaired, as sequencing was done on bulk RNA from unsorted whole blood. Overall study findings and caveats: Database matching using VDJdb favored anti-spike CD8 responses, with private and CD4 specificities left missing.

Trimming removed 4 bases from V and 8 bases from J, with 9 bases in between. CDR3 length: 11 amino acids. Germline values: CDR1 SGHRS, CDR2 YFSETQ. Individual cDNA molecules received unique molecular identifiers. One entry per CDR3 protein, called by TCRdb with MiXCR from the 5' RACE reads. The sample yields approximately 46,000 distinct CDR3 sequences, about 23% seen once. On this clonotype: Antigen: not known.

V gene TRBV5-1 combines with J gene TRBJ1-1, with a weak D call TRBD1 (5 bases). The specimen was whole blood, collected at baseline. This clonotype was sampled from an adult who was a healthcare worker with PCR-confirmed SARS-CoV-2 infection or an uninfected control (not recorded which). Here the CDR3 reads CASSRDGEAFF. The CDR3, as DNA: TGCGCCAGCAGCCGGGACGGCGAAGCTTTCTTT.